One T cell receptor (beta chain) is described in this entry. As yet, its antigen is unknown. Assay: immunoSEQ multiplex PCR; the TCRdb copy retains only in-frame clones and omits some. The table includes under 95,000 clones, roughly 85% detected once. The data stem from a study of T cell responses to AZD1222 COVID-19 vaccine. Study conclusions and caveats: Clonal diversity may have been underestimated, and the donors were mostly white British, with more females than males. Receipt of two AZD1222 doses was followed by a rise in Spike-specific TCR breadth and depth. Only a handful of individuals given AZD1222 were seropositive at baseline. Sampled repertoires all dated from after the peak T cell response.

The sequences come from peripheral blood, collected 28 days after the second AZD1222 dose. This TCR derives from an adult who received the AZD1222 COVID-19 vaccine.

The CDR3 loop reads CASSGQGRVAFF. CDR3 nucleotides: TGTGCCAGCAGCGGACAGGGGAGGGTAGCTTTCTTT. The chain uses TRBV11-3 and TRBJ1-1; 9 nucleotides agree with TRBD1. The CDR3 has 12 amino acids. CDR1 is SGHNT and CDR2 is YENEEA in the germline V gene. The junction had 5 bases not matched to a gene; V was cut back by 5 bases and J by 10 bases.